This T cell receptor beta chain was obtained from a study of blood T cell repertoires in COVID-19 (dated by TCRdb to 2020 to 2021). Broadly, across the study: Samples from collaborators originated in the United States, Italy and Spain and spanned both the acute and convalescent phases of COVID-19. The material from the prospective study consisted of cDNA or gDNA derived from T cells, B-cell-depleted T cells, or PBMCs. The samples were drawn from two sources: the first 160 participants of the ongoing ImmuneRACE study, and 1,000 to 1,500 subjects contributed by 6 global collaborators. HLA class I and class II types, where available, came from metadata supplied by the sample provider rather than from assay-based typing. Deeply sampled blood TCRbeta repertoires from subjects exposed to, actively infected with, or recovered from COVID-19 were included in the dataset. The repertoires were released in a freely available public database intended as a resource for research on the immune response to SARS-CoV-2. Sample metadata almost always included a de-identified subject ID, COVID-19 status, age in years and sex.

Note on this clone: Its antigen is unknown. Per-base qualities were not stored, and no clone one base away is much larger.

Results the study describes overall, beyond this receptor: How much clinical and demographic metadata was included differed by source and by participant, and the metadata was provided uncurated.

Including the terminal cysteine and phenylalanine, the CDR3 comprises 13 residues. Kept here is only the CDR3 DNA, which spans 39 bases and is read in frame from base 1. For CDR1 and CDR2, the germline V gene lists ENHRY and SYGVKD. Relative to germline, V is 4 bases shorter and J is 7 bases shorter, with 13 bases between their ends. TCRbeta CDR3 regions were amplified from genomic DNA using the immunoSEQ Assay, a bias-controlled multiplex PCR. The authors processed their data as follows. The number of nucleated cells in each sample was estimated from the amplification of reference gene primers within the assay. To quantify the absolute abundance of each unique TCRbeta CDR3 rearrangement, sequence reads were collapsed and filtered. For each sample, productive Simpson clonality was calculated by taking the square root of Simpson's diversity index across productive rearrangements. TCRdb stores this immuneACCESS table with in-frame sequences only. Part of the clones is absent; in the studies checked, under half of the shortfall reflects unresolved V genes, and no reason is known for the rest. V and J calls plus clone size are reproduced from that table; the DNA served to infer D and trimming. For this sample the table gives about 170,000 clones, of which about 86% were detected only once. The ten largest clones add up to approximately 11% of the sample.

At one collaborating source in Seattle, patients were enrolled during active infection and were followed longitudinally through the course of disease. The collaborating institutions used their own protocols to collect whole blood in K2EDTA tubes. For TCRbeta analysis, collaborators shipped samples in one of three forms: frozen whole blood, isolated PBMCs, or DNA extracted from either of those sample types. Sequenced: peripheral blood. The TCR originated in an older woman with COVID-19, enrolled during active disease. The V and J segments used are TRBV10-3 and TRBJ1-2; the D gene is perhaps TRBD1, from 5 matching bases. The CDR3 amino acid sequence is: CAISGSGSLGYTF. The DNA reads as follows: TGTGCCATCAGTGGTTCAGGGTCGCTTGGCTACACCTTC.